Given below is one T cell receptor beta chain in context. Cohort 3 donors were reported recovered after two negative PCRs, clearance, or symptom resolution. The data were taken from a study of blood T cell repertoires in COVID-19. Study information: Nucleic acid was either cDNA or gDNA, and it came from T cells, B-cell-depleted T cells, or PBMCs.

Germline loops: CDR1 SGDLS, CDR2 YYNGEE. The CDR3 has 15 amino acids. V was trimmed by 3 bases and J by 1 base, leaving 13 bases between them. Sequencing used immunoSEQ multiplex PCR; TCRdb keeps in-frame clones, though not all of them. The data show about 140,000 clones, 75% to 80% seen once. The V and J genes are TRBV9 and TRBJ1-1, with D possibly being TRBD1 (6 bases). Material: PBMCs or T cells enriched from blood (not recorded which). The origin of this receptor is a woman between 45 and 60 years old who had recovered from COVID-19. The CDR3 sequence: CASSDEGGANTEAFF. The CDR3 DNA is TGTGCCAGCAGCGACGAAGGGGGGGCGAACACTGAAGCTTTCTTT.